Listed here is a single T cell receptor beta chain. Its matching antigen is unknown. Between the trimmed V and J ends, which lost 4 bases and 5 bases, there was a span of 12 bases. This CDR3 region has 13 residues. Germline assignment: CDR1 SGDLS and CDR2 YYNGEE. The source of the sample is a study of identifying expanded T cells in peripheral blood. Generated by immunoSEQ multiplex PCR, the TCRdb table keeps only in-frame clones and is missing some. The sample includes over 45,000 clones, around 86% seen only once; the top ten take around a sixth. No infections or other immune events were documented during collection. Overall study results and limits: Over approximately two and four weeks, about 15 and 19 clones changed, versus roughly 1.1 between replicates.

The chain recombines TRBV9 with TRBJ2-5; unclear D gene. The source is a person between 18 and 69 years old in good health. Source material: blood. CDR3 region: CASSPPAEETQYF. The CDR3 nucleotides read TGTGCCAGCAGCCCTCCGGCCGAGGAGACCCAGTACTTC.